This T cell receptor beta chain was found in a study of cytomegalovirus exposure and HLA in healthy donors. Both 60 Vbeta primers and 13 Jbeta primers went into the PCR. Assay: immunoSEQ multiplex PCR; the TCRdb copy retains only in-frame clones and omits some. The sample gives more than 110,000 clones, 8.5% to 10% of which show up once; about 1.9% is in the top ten. The V segment lost 7 bases and the J segment 2 bases; nucleotides outside the gene matches: 8. This CDR3 is built from 14 residues. Germline CDR1 SNHLY, CDR2 FYNNEI. The chain recombines TRBV2 with TRBJ2-7, with 7 bases matching TRBD1. This TCR came from a man aged 45-65 years in good health and CMV-seronegative. Input material: PBMCs. In nucleotides, the CDR3 is TGTGCCAGCAATCCCGGGACAGTAACCTACGAGCAGTACTTC. Translation gives CASNPGTVTYEQYF.